Each of the 13 T cell receptor beta chains below was sequenced from the same sample in a study of beta chain features in type 1 diabetes. The isolated RNA, all of it, was reverse transcribed, so expressed TCRB transcripts were what got sequenced. Clones were sequenced by immunoSEQ multiplex PCR, and TCRdb holds only the in-frame ones, with some missing. The data show 120,000 to 150,000 clones, 9% to 10% seen once. Source material: central memory CD4+ T cells from blood. These receptors originate from a woman aged 35 to 49 in good health.

The J gene is TRBJ2-1, the V gene TRBV5-1; the match to TRBD1 covers 8 bases. After removal of 4 bases from V and 6 bases from J, the junction contained 6 bases not matched to a gene. The CDR3 totals 14 residues. The germline V gene has CDR1 SGHRS and CDR2 YFSETQ. DNA for the CDR3: TGCGCCAGCAGCCCACAGGGGGTCCTCAATGAGCAGTTCTTC. Translation gives CASSPQGVLNEQFF.

This clone has more than one count but fewer than ten. The chain combines TRBV19 with TRBJ1-2; 8 nucleotides agree with TRBD1. Germline CDR1 is LNHDA and CDR2 is SQIVND (reference sequence). Losses at the gene ends were 5 bases for V and 7 bases for J; bases not matched to a gene: 18. The CDR3 is made up of 17 amino acids. CDR3 residues: CASSADRGSKSHPGYTF. The CDR3 region has the DNA TGTGCCAGTAGTGCTGACAGGGGTAGTAAGTCCCATCCTGGCTACACCTTC.

This chain connects TRBV19 to TRBJ1-6, with D possibly TRBD1 on 5 matching bases. The CDR3 has 14 amino acids. Between the trimmed V and J ends, which lost 4 bases and 7 bases, there was a span of 11 bases. Germline CDR1 LNHDA, CDR2 SQIVND (reference sequence). The CDR3 region is CASSRGPTNSPLHF. The CDR3 nucleotides read TGTGCCAGTAGTAGGGGCCCGACCAATTCACCCCTCCACTTT.

This chain uses TRBV7-2 with TRBJ2-6; perhaps TRBD1 as D (6 bases). V was cut by 5 bases and J by 2 bases, with 16 bases left in between. CDR3 size: 17 residues. Looked up from germline, CDR1 is SGHTA and CDR2 is FQGNSA. CDR3 sequence (DNA): TGTGCCAGCAGCCCCAGGGGTAGGGCAACTGGGGCCAACGTCCTGACTTTC. This codes for CASSPRGRATGANVLTF. Together with reference TRBV7-2 and TRBJ2-6, the CDR3 gives the full variable domain: GAGVSQSPSNKVTEKGKDVELRCDPISGHTALYWYRQSLGQGLEFLIYFQGNSAPDKSGLPSDRFSAERTGGSVSTLTIQRTQQEDSAVYLCASSPRGRATGANVLTFGAGSRLTVL.

The V and J genes are TRBV19 and TRBJ1-1; tentative D call: TRBD1 (6 bases). The CDR3 is 14 amino acids. The germline CDR1 and CDR2 sequences are LNHDA and SQIVND (reference sequence). Trimming left V 5 bases short and J 9 bases short, with 19 bases between. CDR3 protein: CASSALQGMGKAFF. DNA of the CDR3: TGTGCCAGTAGTGCCTTACAGGGAATGGGAAAAGCTTTCTTT.

This clone appeared many times. The chain recombines TRBV4-3 with TRBJ1-1; the D gene is possibly TRBD1 (6 bases). Deletions cut 4 bases from V and 5 bases from J, with 14 bases between. Germline V lookup: CDR1 LGHNA, CDR2 YSLEER. This CDR3 has 14 amino acids. The CDR3 loop is CASSRTGSWTEAFF. Here the CDR3 DNA reads TGCGCCAGCAGCCGTACAGGGTCGTGGACTGAAGCTTTCTTT.

V gene TRBV15 combines with J gene TRBJ2-7; 10 bases match TRBD1. The CDR3 extends over 16 amino acids. The germline V gene has CDR1 LNHNV and CDR2 YYDKDF (reference sequence). The V gene end was trimmed by 3 bases and the J gene end by 6 bases; junction bases not matched to a gene: 11. This chain's CDR3 is CATSRKKGQGSLEQYF. The CDR3 DNA is TGTGCCACCAGCAGGAAGAAGGGACAGGGGAGCCTCGAGCAGTACTTC.

Remarks on this clone: At one boundary the junction diverges from the germline segment, which might be a read error. The rearrangement links TRBV6-5 to TRBJ2-2, with 10 bases lining up with TRBD1. This CDR3 spans 13 amino acids. Germline V gene data show CDR1 as MNHEY and CDR2 as SVGAGI. This CDR3 reads CASSDRRTGGLFF. DNA of the CDR3: TGTGCCAGCAGTGACCGTAGGACAGGGGGGCTGTTTTTT.

This clone was picked up many times. This sequence joins TRBV5-6 and TRBJ1-5; D gene uncertain. CDR1 is SGHDT, CDR2 YYEEEE, per germline. The CDR3 loop spans 13 amino acids. V was shortened by 2 bases and J by 3 bases, with 6 bases between the two germline ends. CDR3 DNA sequence: TGTGCCAGCAGCTTTCATCCCAATCAGCCCCAGCATTTT. As protein: CASSFHPNQPQHF.

There are a few counts of this clone. This chain joins TRBV7-8 and TRBJ2-7, with 10 positions matching TRBD1. The CDR3 sequence is 16 residues long. In germline, CDR1 is SGHVS, CDR2 FQNEAQ. The V gene end was trimmed by 0 bases and the J gene end by 1 base; junction bases not matched to a gene: 3. The CDR3 loop reads CASSLATGQGSYEQYF. The CDR3, as DNA: TGTGCCAGCAGCTTAGCGACGGGACAGGGGTCCTACGAGCAGTACTTC.

In this sample, this clone turned up a few times. The V gene is TRBV14, the J gene TRBJ1-1, with 9 bases aligning to TRBD1. This CDR3 is 16 amino acids long. The V gene's germline CDR1 is SGHDN and CDR2 FVKESK. With 1 base clipped from V and 2 bases from J, the junction kept 5 bases outside the gene matches. This chain's CDR3 is CASSQGYRGLNTEAFF. The CDR3 DNA sequence: TGTGCCAGCAGCCAAGGGTACAGGGGGCTTAACACTGAAGCTTTCTTT. Complete variable domain (other parts from reference TRBV14 and TRBJ1-1): EAGVTQFPSHSVIEKGQTVTLRCDPISGHDNLYWYRRVMGKEIKFLLHFVKESKQDESGMPNNRFLAERTGGTYSTLKVQPAELEDSGVYFCASSQGYRGLNTEAFFGQGTRLTVV.

Many counts were recorded for this clone. V usage is TRBV7-2 and J usage is TRBJ2-7, with 9 bases that match TRBD2. This CDR3 has 14 residues. Germline loops: CDR1 SGHTA, CDR2 FQGNSA. The V gene end was trimmed by 4 bases and the J gene end by 2 bases; junction bases not matched to a gene: 3. CDR3 protein: CASSSGGGAYEQYF. The CDR3 DNA sequence: TGTGCCAGCAGCTCGGGCGGGGGGGCCTACGAGCAGTACTTC.

This rearrangement joins TRBV5-6 to TRBJ2-5; tentative D call: TRBD2 (5 bases). Germline V gene data show CDR1 as SGHDT and CDR2 as YYEEEE. The V end was cut by 1 base, the J end by 2 bases, with 12 bases between. The CDR3 has 15 amino acids. The CDR3 spells CASSLRTGSQETQYF. In nucleotides, the CDR3 is TGTGCCAGCAGCTTGCGGACTGGAAGTCAAGAGACCCAGTACTTC.